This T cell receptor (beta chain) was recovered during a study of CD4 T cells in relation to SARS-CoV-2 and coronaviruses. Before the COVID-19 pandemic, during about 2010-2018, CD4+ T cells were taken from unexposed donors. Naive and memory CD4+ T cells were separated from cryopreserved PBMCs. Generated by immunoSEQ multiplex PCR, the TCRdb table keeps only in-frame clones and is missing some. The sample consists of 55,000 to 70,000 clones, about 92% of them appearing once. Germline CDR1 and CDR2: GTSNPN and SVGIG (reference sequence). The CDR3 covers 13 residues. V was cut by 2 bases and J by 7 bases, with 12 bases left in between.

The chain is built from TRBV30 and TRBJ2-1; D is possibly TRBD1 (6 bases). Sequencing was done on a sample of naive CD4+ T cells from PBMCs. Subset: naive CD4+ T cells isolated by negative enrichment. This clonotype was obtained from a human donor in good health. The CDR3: CAWSPHRDNEQFF. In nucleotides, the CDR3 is TGTGCCTGGAGTCCCCACAGGGATAATGAGCAGTTCTTC.